The rows below give T cell receptor beta chains drawn from one sample of a study of T-cell reconstitution after alpha-beta-depleted transplantation in children. TCRdb processed the PCR reads anew with MiXCR; each CDR3 protein has one entry. The data show hundreds of thousands of distinct CDR3 sequences, with roughly 8% seen just once and 6.3% held by the top ten. Sample: PBMCs, mostly from graft donor cells, taken 180 days after TCRalphabeta/CD19-depleted stem cell transplant. The receptor source for this set is a male patient under 18 who had a stem cell transplant for acute lymphoblastic leukemia, so the T cells may come from the graft donor. The CDR3 runs from the conserved cysteine through the conserved F or W.

TRBV7-6,14,CASSFGGRDEKLFF
TRBV12-3/TRBV12-4,14,CASTQTGGNEKLFF
TRBV12-3/TRBV12-4,16,CASSSRGQYPTDTQYF
TRBV20-1,16,CSARDLSGGRNSPLHF
TRBV7-9,14,CASSLELENTEAFF
TRBV5-5,14,CASSLLGVEETQYF
TRBV20-1,13,CSARDRGVDTQYF
TRBV7-8,16,CASSLVTGTRRDTQYF
TRBV19,13,CASSIGAYTEAFF
TRBV12-3/TRBV12-4,15,CASRKGTGPTYEQYF
TRBV20-1,14,CSAPPGLAGNEQFF
TRBV7-6,13,CASSRGGSGELFF
TRBV4-3,16,CASSQGPSPGRHEQFF
TRBV4-2,17,CASSQDGVRDFSYEQYF
TRBV4-2,15,CASSQDWGVSYGYTF
TRBV3-1,17,CASSQRGLVPSNYGYTF
TRBV6-6,13,CASSSGPWYGYTF
TRBV12-3/TRBV12-4,17,CASSLRTSGRASDTQYF
TRBV20-1,14,CSATGTVNTDTQYF
TRBV6-1,16,CASRIPGTRGSGELFF
TRBV5-1,19,CASSLRTSGTALGANVLTF
TRBV4-2,15,CASSQVIRANYGYTF
TRBV20-1,14,CSAIRRQGNEKLFF
TRBV7-9,17,CASSLGLGQGATDTQYF
TRBV20-1,13,CSARWRFGYEQYF
TRBV7-9,15,CASSLAPTVNEKLFF
TRBV7-8,16,CASSALIAAPQETQYF
TRBV4-3,13,CASSQDGGQPTFF
TRBV12-3/TRBV12-4,13,CASSYRGTNGYTF
TRBV19,15,CASSIQSILYNEQFF
TRBV29-1,15,CSVEDRTGWNEKLFF
TRBV24-1,14,CATSERGSSYEQYF
TRBV12-3/TRBV12-4,14,CASGSAGYPYEQYF
TRBV9,12,CASSVEDYGYTF
TRBV9,11,CASSVINTIYF
TRBV2,15,CASSELARGVYEQYF
TRBV9,19,CASSPPQRGLAGFQETQYF
TRBV27,13,CASSIGGLNEQFF